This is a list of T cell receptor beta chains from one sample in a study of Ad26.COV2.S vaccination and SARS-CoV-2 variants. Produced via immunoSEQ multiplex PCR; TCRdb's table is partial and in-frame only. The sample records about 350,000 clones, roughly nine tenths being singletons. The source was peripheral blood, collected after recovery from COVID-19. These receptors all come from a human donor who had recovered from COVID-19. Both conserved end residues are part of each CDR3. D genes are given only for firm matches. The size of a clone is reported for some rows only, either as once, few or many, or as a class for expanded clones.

CDR3 protein: CASGSGNQPQHF; CDR3 DNA: TGTGCCAGCGGAAGCGGCAATCAGCCCCAGCATTTT; D gene: NA; clone size: NA; J gene: TRBJ1-5; V gene: TRBV6-6
CDR3 protein: CSVRDRDEGNQPQHF; CDR3 DNA: TGCAGCGTTCGAGACAGGGACGAGGGCAATCAGCCCCAGCATTTT; D gene: TRBD1; clone size: NA; J gene: TRBJ1-5; V gene: TRBV29-1
CDR3 protein: CASSYFPYQPQHF; CDR3 DNA: TGTGCCAGCAGTTACTTCCCGTATCAGCCCCAGCATTTT; D gene: NA; clone size: NA; J gene: TRBJ1-5; V gene: TRBV6-2/TRBV6-3
CDR3 protein: CASSDRYRDEQYF; CDR3 DNA: TGTGCCAGCAGCGACAGGTATCGCGACGAGCAGTACTTC; D gene: NA; clone size: once; J gene: TRBJ2-7; V gene: TRBV13
CDR3 protein: CASSIWASDTQYF; CDR3 DNA: TGTGCCAGTAGTATATGGGCATCAGATACGCAGTATTTT; D gene: NA; clone size: NA; J gene: TRBJ2-3; V gene: TRBV19
CDR3 protein: CASRLRDSLNYGYTF; CDR3 DNA: TGCGCCAGCAGACTCCGGGACAGCCTTAACTATGGCTACACCTTC; D gene: TRBD1; clone size: NA; J gene: TRBJ1-2; V gene: TRBV5-1
CDR3 protein: CASSRRPQGTGWAGELFF; CDR3 DNA: TGCGCCAGCAGCCGACGTCCGCAGGGGACAGGGTGGGCCGGGGAGCTGTTTTTT; D gene: TRBD1; clone size: NA; J gene: TRBJ2-2; V gene: TRBV5-1
CDR3 protein: CASSLGDTIYF; CDR3 DNA: TGTGCCAGCAGCCTGGGGGACACCATATATTTT; D gene: NA; clone size: once; J gene: TRBJ1-3; V gene: TRBV5-6
CDR3 protein: CASSNQGGETQYF; CDR3 DNA: TGTGCCAGCAGTAACCAGGGCGGGGAGACCCAGTACTTC; D gene: NA; clone size: NA; J gene: TRBJ2-5; V gene: TRBV6-5
CDR3 protein: CSIRQGETDTQYF; CDR3 DNA: TGCAGCATCCGACAGGGGGAAACAGATACGCAGTATTTT; D gene: TRBD1; clone size: NA; J gene: TRBJ2-3; V gene: TRBV29-1
CDR3 protein: CASRPAGGNTGELFF; CDR3 DNA: TGCGCCAGCAGGCCAGCGGGGGGGAACACCGGGGAGCTGTTTTTT; D gene: TRBD2; clone size: once; J gene: TRBJ2-2; V gene: TRBV5-1
CDR3 protein: CASSQEAGRGPYEQYF; CDR3 DNA: TGCGCCAGCAGCCAAGAAGCCGGCAGGGGACCCTACGAGCAGTACTTC; D gene: NA; clone size: NA; J gene: TRBJ2-7; V gene: TRBV4-1
CDR3 protein: CASSLSYDTGQFNEQYF; CDR3 DNA: TGTGCCAGCAGTTTAAGCTATGACACGGGACAGTTCAACGAGCAGTACTTC; D gene: TRBD1; clone size: NA; J gene: TRBJ2-7; V gene: TRBV27
CDR3 protein: CASSLSRVLYF; CDR3 DNA: TGTGCCAGCAGTTTATCCAGGGTCTTGTATTTT; D gene: NA; clone size: NA; J gene: TRBJ1-3; V gene: TRBV12-3/TRBV12-4
CDR3 protein: CAVGGPYEQYF; CDR3 DNA: TGTGCTGTAGGGGGTCCCTACGAGCAGTACTTC; D gene: NA; clone size: NA; J gene: TRBJ2-7; V gene: TRBV10-3
CDR3 protein: CSGTEGDKNIQYF; CDR3 DNA: TGCAGCGGGACAGAGGGGGACAAAAACATTCAGTACTTC; D gene: NA; clone size: NA; J gene: TRBJ2-4; V gene: TRBV29-1
CDR3 protein: CASTPGPYTGELFF; CDR3 DNA: TGTGCCAGCACCCCGGGTCCTTACACCGGGGAGCTGTTTTTT; D gene: NA; clone size: NA; J gene: TRBJ2-2; V gene: TRBV27
CDR3 protein: CAISYDRYYGYTF; CDR3 DNA: TGTGCCATCAGCTACGACAGATACTATGGCTACACCTTC; D gene: NA; clone size: NA; J gene: TRBJ1-2; V gene: TRBV10-3
CDR3 protein: CASSPGTSGQETQYF; CDR3 DNA: TGTGCCAGCAGTCCTGGGACTAGCGGTCAAGAGACCCAGTACTTC; D gene: TRBD2; clone size: NA; J gene: TRBJ2-5; V gene: TRBV27
CDR3 protein: CASSPRTGSISYNEQFF; CDR3 DNA: TGTGCCAGTAGTCCGCGGACAGGGAGTATCTCCTACAATGAGCAGTTCTTC; D gene: TRBD1; clone size: NA; J gene: TRBJ2-1; V gene: TRBV19
CDR3 protein: CAIWALWGGGEQYF; CDR3 DNA: TGTGCCATTTGGGCCCTCTGGGGGGGCGGAGAGCAGTACTTC; D gene: NA; clone size: NA; J gene: TRBJ2-7; V gene: TRBV2
CDR3 protein: CASSLPGGANTEAFF; CDR3 DNA: TGTGCCAGCAGCTTACCAGGGGGGGCGAACACTGAAGCTTTCTTT; D gene: TRBD1; clone size: NA; J gene: TRBJ1-1; V gene: TRBV7-2